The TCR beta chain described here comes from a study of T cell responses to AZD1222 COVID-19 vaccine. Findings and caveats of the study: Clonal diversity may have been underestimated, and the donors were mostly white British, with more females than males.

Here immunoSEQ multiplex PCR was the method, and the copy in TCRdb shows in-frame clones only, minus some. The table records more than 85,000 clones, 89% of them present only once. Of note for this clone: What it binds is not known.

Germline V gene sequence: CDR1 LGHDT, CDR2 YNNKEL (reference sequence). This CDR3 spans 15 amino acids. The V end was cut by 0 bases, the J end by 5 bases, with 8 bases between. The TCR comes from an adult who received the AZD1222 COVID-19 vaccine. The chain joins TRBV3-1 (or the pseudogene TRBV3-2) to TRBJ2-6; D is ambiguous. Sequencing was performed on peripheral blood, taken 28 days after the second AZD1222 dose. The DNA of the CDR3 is TGTGCCAGCAGCCAAGATCGACCTCGGGCCAACGTCCTGACTTTC. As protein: CASSQDRPRANVLTF.